A selection of T cell receptor beta chains follows, all from one sample in a study of OX40 agonist ivuxolimab in advanced cancers. Clones were read by immunoSEQ multiplex PCR, and TCRdb kept only the in-frame ones, dropping some. Seen here are fewer than 35,000 clones, about three quarters observed once, and the top ten hold under 30%. This specimen was CD4+ or CD8+ T cells sorted from blood, taken in a trial of the OX40 agonist ivuxolimab. These receptors were obtained from an adult with an advanced solid tumor such as melanoma, head and neck, liver or kidney cancer. Both conserved end residues are part of each CDR3. The D gene is left open where the match is weak. The size entry is marked missing in some rows and otherwise reads once, few, many or a size class.

NA	TRBV27	16	NA	TRBJ1-1	CASSPLAGAYVTEAFF	TGTGCCAGCAGCCCACTCGCAGGGGCCTACGTTACTGAAGCTTTCTTT
NA	TRBV27	15	NA	TRBJ2-1	CASRFGGQAYNEQFF	TGTGCCAGCAGGTTTGGAGGGCAGGCCTACAATGAGCAGTTCTTC
NA	TRBV6-5	15	NA	TRBJ1-4	CASSYSGVLGEKLFF	TGTGCCAGCAGTTACTCAGGGGTTTTGGGTGAAAAACTGTTTTTT
NA	TRBV2	12	NA	TRBJ1-1	CASTGEFIEAFF	TGTGCCAGCACGGGAGAATTTATTGAAGCTTTCTTT
NA	TRBV7-9	14	TRBD1	TRBJ1-1	CASSFQGAGTEAFF	TGTGCCAGCAGCTTTCAGGGGGCGGGCACTGAAGCTTTCTTT
NA	TRBV7-3	14	TRBD1	TRBJ1-1	CASSPGQGNTEAFF	TGTGCCAGCAGCCCCGGACAGGGGAACACTGAAGCTTTCTTT
NA	TRBV5-6	17	TRBD1	TRBJ1-2	CASSSEVRTGVKDGYTF	TGTGCCAGCAGCTCAGAAGTACGGACAGGGGTAAAGGATGGCTACACCTTC
NA	TRBV28	12	NA	TRBJ2-7	CASRTGAYEQYF	TGTGCCAGCAGGACGGGAGCCTACGAGCAGTACTTC
NA	TRBV6-5	14	NA	TRBJ1-4	CASSYSRGPGKLFF	TGTGCCAGCAGTTACTCTCGGGGCCCTGGGAAACTGTTTTTT
NA	TRBV5-1	14	TRBD1	TRBJ2-4	CASSPTGAKNIQYF	TGCGCCAGCAGCCCGACAGGGGCCAAAAACATTCAGTACTTC
once	TRBV29-1	13	NA	TRBJ1-1	CSAAFGLNTEAFF	TGCAGCGCTGCCTTTGGGTTGAACACTGAAGCTTTCTTT
NA	TRBV28	19	NA	TRBJ1-6	CASSGVGTARPGDNSPLHF	TGTGCCAGCAGTGGGGTGGGGACGGCCAGACCTGGGGATAATTCACCCCTCCACTTT
NA	TRBV6-6	13	NA	TRBJ1-2	CASSYTGDYGYTF	TGTGCCAGCAGTTATACGGGGGACTATGGCTACACCTTC
NA	TRBV6-1	15	NA	TRBJ2-7	CASTPGGIRFYEQYF	TGTGCCAGCACTCCTGGGGGGATTAGGTTCTACGAGCAGTACTTC
NA	TRBV5-1	16	TRBD1	TRBJ2-7	CASSLASGQGSYEQYF	TGCGCCAGCAGCTTGGCCTCGGGACAGGGTTCCTACGAGCAGTACTTC
NA	TRBV2	15	NA	TRBJ2-5	CAGSKLGTPQETQYF	TGTGCCGGCAGCAAACTCGGGACACCCCAAGAGACCCAGTACTTC
NA	TRBV18	16	TRBD2	TRBJ2-5	CASSGTSGGSQETQYF	TGTGCCAGCTCCGGGACTAGCGGGGGATCTCAAGAGACCCAGTACTTC
once	TRBV5-1	14	NA	TRBJ2-1	CASSLGNRGNEQFF	TGCGCCAGCAGCTTGGGAAATAGGGGCAATGAGCAGTTCTTC
NA	TRBV5-5	16	TRBD1	TRBJ1-1	CASSTGGGTMNTEAFF	TGTGCCAGCAGCACAGGGGGGGGGACGATGAACACTGAAGCTTTCTTT
NA	TRBV18	15	TRBD1	TRBJ1-2	CASSPSGTGVGGYTF	TGTGCCAGCTCACCAAGCGGGACAGGGGTTGGTGGCTACACCTTC
NA	TRBV30	13	TRBD1	TRBJ1-2	CAWRADRVDGYTF	TGTGCCTGGAGGGCCGACAGGGTCGATGGCTACACCTTC
once	TRBV5-4	14	TRBD2	TRBJ2-1	CASIVSGVNNEQFF	TGTGCCAGCATTGTGAGCGGGGTGAACAATGAGCAGTTCTTC
few	TRBV5-1	17	TRBD2	TRBJ2-1	CASSLWGLAGGHNEQFF	TGCGCCAGCAGCTTGTGGGGACTAGCGGGGGGACACAATGAGCAGTTCTTC
NA	TRBV7-2	15	NA	TRBJ2-7	CASSLEVTRGYEQYF	TGTGCCAGCAGCTTAGAAGTCACGCGCGGATACGAGCAGTACTTC
once	TRBV30	17	NA	TRBJ2-2	CAWSPKTGTQNTGELFF	TGTGCCTGGAGTCCTAAAACCGGGACACAGAACACCGGGGAGCTGTTTTTT
NA	TRBV2	13	NA	TRBJ2-5	CASLRGLGETQYF	TGTGCCAGCTTGCGGGGTTTAGGAGAGACCCAGTACTTC
NA	TRBV18	15	NA	TRBJ1-1	CASSLRGSGNTEAFF	TGTGCCAGCTCACTCCGCGGATCTGGGAACACTGAAGCTTTCTTT
NA	TRBV4-1	13	NA	TRBJ2-5	CASSHWRGETQYF	TGCGCCAGCAGCCACTGGAGGGGGGAGACCCAGTACTTC
NA	TRBV19	14	NA	TRBJ1-5	CASRGTDSNQPQHF	TGCGCCAGTAGGGGGACGGATAGCAATCAGCCCCAGCATTTT
NA	TRBV7-9	15	TRBD1	TRBJ2-3	CASSLGQGYTDTQYF	TGTGCCAGCAGCTTAGGACAGGGATACACAGATACGCAGTATTTT
NA	TRBV5-1	15	NA	TRBJ2-3	CASSLEGAGFDTQYF	TGCGCCAGCAGCTTGGAAGGGGCGGGATTTGATACGCAGTATTTT
NA	TRBV18	15	NA	TRBJ1-4	CASSSRDGANEKLFF	TGTGCCAGCTCATCGCGGGACGGAGCTAATGAAAAACTGTTTTTT
few	TRBV4-1	15	TRBD1	TRBJ1-3	CASSQDDRVGNTIYF	TGCGCCAGCAGCCAAGATGACAGGGTGGGAAACACCATATATTTT
NA	TRBV11-1	13	NA	TRBJ2-5	CASSLSDQEIQYF	TGTGCCAGCAGCTTATCAGACCAAGAGATCCAGTACTTC
NA	TRBV29-1	19	TRBD2	TRBJ2-1	CSVAPLAGGQPGSYNEQFF	TGCAGCGTGGCCCCACTAGCGGGGGGCCAACCTGGCTCCTACAATGAGCAGTTCTTC
NA	TRBV18	14	TRBD1	TRBJ2-3	CASSRGQHTDTQYF	TGTGCCAGCTCACGGGGACAGCACACAGATACGCAGTATTTT
NA	TRBV11-1	14	NA	TRBJ1-1	CASSLLGGNTEAFF	TGTGCCAGCAGCCTACTTGGGGGGAACACTGAAGCTTTCTTT
NA	TRBV6-6	14	NA	TRBJ1-2	CASSFVAVRVGYTF	TGTGCCAGCAGTTTCGTGGCCGTAAGGGTTGGCTACACCTTC
NA	TRBV5-1	13	NA	TRBJ1-2	CASSFGNNYGYTF	TGCGCCAGCAGCTTCGGCAATAACTATGGCTACACCTTC
once	TRBV7-2	15	TRBD2	TRBJ2-1	CASSLKAGGVVEQFF	TGTGCCAGCAGCTTAAAAGCGGGGGGTGTTGTTGAGCAGTTCTTC
NA	TRBV5-5	15	TRBD1	TRBJ1-6	CASNPEGTAHSPLHF	TGTGCCAGTAACCCGGAAGGGACAGCACATTCACCCCTCCACTTT
few	TRBV15	14	NA	TRBJ2-4	CATSSGDRVNIQYF	TGTGCCACCAGCAGTGGAGATCGTGTAAACATTCAGTACTTC
NA	TRBV4-1	15	TRBD2	TRBJ2-1	CASSGTGGPSDEQFF	TGCGCCAGCAGCGGGACGGGGGGGCCTTCCGATGAGCAGTTCTTC
NA	TRBV11-2	14	NA	TRBJ2-2	CASRLQGNTGELFF	TGTGCCAGCAGGTTGCAGGGTAACACCGGGGAGCTGTTTTTT
few	TRBV2	15	NA	TRBJ1-5	CASSARGYSNQPQHF	TGTGCCAGCAGCGCAAGGGGTTATAGCAATCAGCCCCAGCATTTT
NA	TRBV5-1	15	TRBD1	TRBJ2-2	CASSLQGQDTGELFF	TGCGCCAGCAGCTTACAGGGACAGGACACCGGGGAGCTGTTTTTT
few	TRBV7-2	14	NA	TRBJ2-5	CASSRPGARETQYF	TGTGCCAGCAGCCGACCGGGGGCTAGGGAGACCCAGTACTTC
few	TRBV21-1	15	NA	TRBJ2-2	CAREAGSANTGELFF	TGTGCCAGGGAAGCGGGATCCGCGAACACCGGGGAGCTGTTTTTT
NA	TRBV2	15	NA	TRBJ1-6	CASSELGLGNSPLHF	TGTGCCAGCAGTGAATTGGGGCTGGGTAATTCACCCCTCCACTTT
NA	TRBV30	13	NA	TRBJ1-2	CAWFAPRANGYTF	TGTGCCTGGTTTGCACCGAGAGCTAATGGCTACACCTTC
once	TRBV7-9	14	NA	TRBJ2-3	CASSLGWGTDTQYF	TGTGCCAGCAGCTTAGGTTGGGGCACAGATACGCAGTATTTT
NA	TRBV7-7	14	NA	TRBJ2-2	CASSPGGKAGELFF	TGTGCCAGCAGCCCGGGCGGGAAGGCCGGGGAGCTGTTTTTT
NA	TRBV7-9	14	NA	TRBJ2-5	CASTRWGSLQTQYF	TGTGCCAGCACCCGATGGGGCAGTTTACAGACCCAGTACTTC
NA	TRBV11-1	14	NA	TRBJ1-1	CASSLEGRVTEAFF	TGTGCCAGCAGCTTAGAGGGCAGGGTGACTGAAGCTTTCTTT